This T cell receptor (beta chain) was retrieved from a study of breast tumors, draining lymph nodes, adjacent tissues. Study conclusions and caveats: Tumor and nontumor repertoires were significantly more similar in luminal-like than in basal-like breast cancer. Tumor repertoires ranked between lymph nodes and nontumor tissue in diversity, with V and J gene preferences. Tumor T cell lymph node origin was a supported hypothesis, not proven.

Germline CDR1 MGHDK, CDR2 SYGVNS. This CDR3 is built from 14 residues. Trimming took off 4 bases at V and 1 base at J, with 10 bases between the two ends. A few counts support this clonotype. Its antigen is still unknown. TCRdb processed the multiplex PCR reads anew with MiXCR; each CDR3 protein has one entry. The repertoire holds some 250,000 distinct CDR3 sequences, roughly a third seen once, with approximately 3.6% in the top ten. Breast cancer patients provided tissue from their axillary draining lymph nodes. The sequence derives from a female donor with breast cancer. Some clones in this sample may be carry-over from other donors' samples. The chain recombines TRBV25-1 with TRBJ1-1; no clear D. Input material: axillary lymph node tissue. CDR3 amino acids: CASSGRRGNTEAFF. In DNA form, the CDR3 reads TGTGCCAGCAGTGGGCGTAGAGGGAACACTGAAGCTTTCTTT.